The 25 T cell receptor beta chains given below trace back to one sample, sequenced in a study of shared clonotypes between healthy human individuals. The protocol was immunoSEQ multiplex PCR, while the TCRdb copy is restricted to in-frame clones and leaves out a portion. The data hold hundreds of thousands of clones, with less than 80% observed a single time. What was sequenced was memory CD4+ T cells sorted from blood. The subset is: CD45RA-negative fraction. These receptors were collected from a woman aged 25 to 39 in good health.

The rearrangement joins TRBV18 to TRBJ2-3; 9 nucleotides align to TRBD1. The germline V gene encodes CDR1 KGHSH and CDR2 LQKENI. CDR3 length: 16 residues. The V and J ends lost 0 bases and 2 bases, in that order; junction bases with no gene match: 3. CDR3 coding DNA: TGTGCCAGCTCACCACCCGGGACAGGGTCCACAGATACGCAGTATTTT. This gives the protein CASSPPGTGSTDTQYF.

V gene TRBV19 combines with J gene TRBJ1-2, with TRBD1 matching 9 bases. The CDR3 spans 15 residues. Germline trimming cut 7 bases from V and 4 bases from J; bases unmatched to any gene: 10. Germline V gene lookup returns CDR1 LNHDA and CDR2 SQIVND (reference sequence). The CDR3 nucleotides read TGTGCCAGTATCCTACCGGACAGGGGACTCTATGGCTACACCTTC. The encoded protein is CASILPDRGLYGYTF. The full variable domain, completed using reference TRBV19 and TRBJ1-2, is DGGITQSPKYLFRKEGQNVTLSCEQNLNHDAMYWYRQDPGQGLRLIYYSQIVNDFQKGDIAEGYSVSREKKESFPLTVTSAQKNPTAFYLCASILPDRGLYGYTFGSGTRLTVV.

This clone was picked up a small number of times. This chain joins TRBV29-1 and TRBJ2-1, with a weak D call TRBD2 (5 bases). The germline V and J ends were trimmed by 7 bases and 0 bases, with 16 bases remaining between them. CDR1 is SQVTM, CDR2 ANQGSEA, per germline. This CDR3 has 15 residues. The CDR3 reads CSATGPEGSYNEQFF. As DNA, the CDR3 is TGCAGCGCTACCGGGCCAGAGGGCTCCTACAATGAGCAGTTCTTC.

The CDR3 region is CASTPSRSLEAFF. In nucleotides, the CDR3 is TGTGCCAGCACCCCTAGCCGGAGCCTTGAAGCTTTCTTT. The chain links TRBV28 to TRBJ1-1; D is unresolved. CDR3 size: 13 residues. CDR1 and CDR2 (germline): MDHEN, SYDVKM. Trimming removed 7 bases at V and 7 bases at J, with 16 bases between.

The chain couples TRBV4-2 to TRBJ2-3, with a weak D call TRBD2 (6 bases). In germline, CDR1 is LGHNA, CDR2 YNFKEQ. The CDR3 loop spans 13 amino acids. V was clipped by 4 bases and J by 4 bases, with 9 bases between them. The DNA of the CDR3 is TGTGCCAGCAGCCCCCGACTAGCAGATACGCAGTATTTT. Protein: CASSPRLADTQYF.

The CDR3 nucleotides read TGTGCCAGCGCGGCGGAGTACAATGAGCAGTTCTTC. It translates to CASAAEYNEQFF. The V gene is TRBV28, the J gene TRBJ2-1; no definite D call. CDR3 size: 12 residues. Between the trimmed V and J ends, which lost 8 bases and 4 bases, there was a span of 9 bases. The germline V gene has CDR1 MDHEN and CDR2 SYDVKM.

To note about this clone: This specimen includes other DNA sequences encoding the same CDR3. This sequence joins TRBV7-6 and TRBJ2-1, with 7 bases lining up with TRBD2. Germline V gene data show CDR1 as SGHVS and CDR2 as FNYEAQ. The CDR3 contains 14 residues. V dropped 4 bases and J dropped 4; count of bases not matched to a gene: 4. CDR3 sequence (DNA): TGTGCCAGCAGCTCCTCGGGGGGTTACAATGAGCAGTTCTTC. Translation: CASSSSGGYNEQFF.

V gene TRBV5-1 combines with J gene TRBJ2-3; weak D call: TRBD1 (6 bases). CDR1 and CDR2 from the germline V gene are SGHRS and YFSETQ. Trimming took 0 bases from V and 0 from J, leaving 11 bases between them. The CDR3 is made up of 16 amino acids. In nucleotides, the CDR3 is TGCGCCAGCAGCTTGGGCAGGGGCGGGAGCACAGATACGCAGTATTTT. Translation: CASSLGRGGSTDTQYF.

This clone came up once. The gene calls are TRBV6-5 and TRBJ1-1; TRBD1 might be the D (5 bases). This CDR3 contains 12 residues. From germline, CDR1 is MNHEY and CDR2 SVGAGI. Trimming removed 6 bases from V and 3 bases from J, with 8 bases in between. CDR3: CASRGADTEAFF. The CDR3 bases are TGTGCCAGCAGAGGGGCGGACACTGAAGCTTTCTTT.

The CDR3 region is CATSRHHNTGMYEQYF. The CDR3 bases are TGTGCCACCAGCAGACACCACAATACAGGGATGTACGAGCAGTACTTC. This chain connects TRBV15 to TRBJ2-7, with D maybe TRBD1 (6 bases). Trimming stripped 2 bases from V and 4 bases from J, with 18 bases between. This CDR3 is 16 amino acids long. Germline values: CDR1 LNHNV, CDR2 YYDKDF (reference sequence).

Written as DNA, the CDR3 is TGCGCCAGCAGCTCGACCCTAGCGGAAAACACCGGGGAGCTGTTTTTT. Translated: CASSSTLAENTGELFF. The chain combines TRBV5-1 with TRBJ2-2; 7 nucleotides align to TRBD2. The CDR3 sequence is 16 residues long. The V gene's germline CDR1 is SGHRS and CDR2 YFSETQ. Unmatched junction bases numbered 7, after V lost 3 bases and J lost 2 bases.

CDR3 coding DNA: TGTGCAAGTCGCTCAGTATTCGGGTCAACCGGTAAGTTTCCCTATGGCTACACCTTC. Translating gives CASRSVFGSTGKFPYGYTF. The rearrangement joins TRBV12-2 to TRBJ1-2. TRBV12-2 is reported as a pseudogene. CDR3 length equals 19 residues.

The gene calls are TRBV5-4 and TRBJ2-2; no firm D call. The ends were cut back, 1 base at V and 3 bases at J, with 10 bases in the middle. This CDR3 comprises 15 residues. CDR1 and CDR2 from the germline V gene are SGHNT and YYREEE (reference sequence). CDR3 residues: CASSLYGRDTGELFF. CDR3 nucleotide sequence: TGTGCCAGCAGCTTGTACGGCCGAGACACCGGGGAGCTGTTTTTT.

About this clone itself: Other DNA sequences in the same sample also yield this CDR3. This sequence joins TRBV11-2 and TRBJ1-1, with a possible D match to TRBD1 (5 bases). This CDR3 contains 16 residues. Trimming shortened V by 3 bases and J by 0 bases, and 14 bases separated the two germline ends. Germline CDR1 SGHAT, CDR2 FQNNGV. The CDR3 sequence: CASSFRTGLMNTEAFF. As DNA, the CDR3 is TGTGCCAGCAGCTTTCGCACAGGACTAATGAACACTGAAGCTTTCTTT.

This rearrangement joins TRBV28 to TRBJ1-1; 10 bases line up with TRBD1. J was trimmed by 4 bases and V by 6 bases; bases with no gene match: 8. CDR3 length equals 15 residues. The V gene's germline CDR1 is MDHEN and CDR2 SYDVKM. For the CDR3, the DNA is TGTGCCAGCAGCCGCCGACAGGGGGCAAGCACTGAAGCTTTCTTT. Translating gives CASSRRQGASTEAFF.

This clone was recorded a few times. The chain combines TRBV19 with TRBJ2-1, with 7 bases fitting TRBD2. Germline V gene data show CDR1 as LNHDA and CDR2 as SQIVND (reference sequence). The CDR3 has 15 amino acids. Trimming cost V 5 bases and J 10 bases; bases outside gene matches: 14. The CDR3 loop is CASSGWRENSREQFF. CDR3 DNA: TGTGCCAGTAGTGGTTGGCGGGAGAACTCGCGGGAGCAGTTCTTC.

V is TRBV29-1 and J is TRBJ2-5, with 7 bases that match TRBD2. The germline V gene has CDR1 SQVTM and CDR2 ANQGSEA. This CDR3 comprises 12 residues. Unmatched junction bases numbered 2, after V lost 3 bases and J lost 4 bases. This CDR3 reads CSVDLAGETQYF. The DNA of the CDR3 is TGCAGCGTTGATTTAGCGGGAGAGACCCAGTACTTC.

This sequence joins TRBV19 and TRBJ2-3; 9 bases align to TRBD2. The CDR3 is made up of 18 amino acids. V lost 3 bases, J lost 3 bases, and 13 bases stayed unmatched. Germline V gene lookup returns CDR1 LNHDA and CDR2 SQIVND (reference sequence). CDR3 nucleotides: TGTGCCAGTAGTATCTCGGTGTTGGCGGGAGGGCCAACAGATACGCAGTATTTT. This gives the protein CASSISVLAGGPTDTQYF.

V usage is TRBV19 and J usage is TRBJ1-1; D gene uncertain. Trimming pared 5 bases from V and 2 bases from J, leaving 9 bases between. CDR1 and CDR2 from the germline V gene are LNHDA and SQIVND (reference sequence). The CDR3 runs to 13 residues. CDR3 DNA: TGTGCCAGTAGTCCTCGGGCTAACACTGAAGCTTTCTTT. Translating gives CASSPRANTEAFF.

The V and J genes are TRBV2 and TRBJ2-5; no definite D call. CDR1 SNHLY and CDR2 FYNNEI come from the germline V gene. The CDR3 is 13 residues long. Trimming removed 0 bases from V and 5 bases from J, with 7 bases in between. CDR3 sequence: CASSEALRETQYF. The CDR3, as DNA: TGTGCCAGCAGTGAAGCGCTTCGGGAGACCCAGTACTTC.

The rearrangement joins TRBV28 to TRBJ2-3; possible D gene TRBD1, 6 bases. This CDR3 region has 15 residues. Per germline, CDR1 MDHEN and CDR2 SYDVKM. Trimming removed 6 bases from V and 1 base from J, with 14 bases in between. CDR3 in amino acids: CASSQPRQGTDTQYF. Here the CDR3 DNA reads TGTGCCAGCAGCCAACCCCGACAGGGCACAGATACGCAGTATTTT. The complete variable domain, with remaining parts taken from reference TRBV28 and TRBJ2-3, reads DVKVTQSSRYLVKRTGEKVFLECVQDMDHENMFWYRQDPGLGLRLIYFSYDVKMKEKGDIPEGYSVSREKKERFSLILESASTNQTSMYLCASSQPRQGTDTQYFGPGTRLTVL.

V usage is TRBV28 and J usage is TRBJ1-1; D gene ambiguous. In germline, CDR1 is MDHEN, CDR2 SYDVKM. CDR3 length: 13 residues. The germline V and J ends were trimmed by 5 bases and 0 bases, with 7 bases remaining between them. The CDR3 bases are TGTGCCAGCAGTCCTACTATGAACACTGAAGCTTTCTTT. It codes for CASSPTMNTEAFF.

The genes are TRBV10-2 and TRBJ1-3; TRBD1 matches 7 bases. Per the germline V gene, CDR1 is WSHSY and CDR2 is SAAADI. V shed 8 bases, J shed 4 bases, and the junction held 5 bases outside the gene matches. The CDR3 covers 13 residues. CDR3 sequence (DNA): TGCGCCAGCGGGGGAGGGGGCGGAAACACCATATATTTT. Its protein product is CASGGGGGNTIYF.

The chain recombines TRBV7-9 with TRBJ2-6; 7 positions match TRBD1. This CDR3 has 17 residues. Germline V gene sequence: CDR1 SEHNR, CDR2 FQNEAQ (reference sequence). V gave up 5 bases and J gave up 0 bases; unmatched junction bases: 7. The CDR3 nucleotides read TGTGCCAGCAGCCCTGGACAGGACAGCTCTGGGGCCAACGTCCTGACTTTC. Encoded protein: CASSPGQDSSGANVLTF.

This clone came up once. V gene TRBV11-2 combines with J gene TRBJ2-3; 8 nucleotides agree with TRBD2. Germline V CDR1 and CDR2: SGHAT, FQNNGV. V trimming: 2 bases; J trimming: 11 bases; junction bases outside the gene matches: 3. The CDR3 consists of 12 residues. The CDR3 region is CASSLRTSRQYF. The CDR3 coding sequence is TGTGCCAGCAGCTTACGGACTAGCAGGCAGTATTTT.